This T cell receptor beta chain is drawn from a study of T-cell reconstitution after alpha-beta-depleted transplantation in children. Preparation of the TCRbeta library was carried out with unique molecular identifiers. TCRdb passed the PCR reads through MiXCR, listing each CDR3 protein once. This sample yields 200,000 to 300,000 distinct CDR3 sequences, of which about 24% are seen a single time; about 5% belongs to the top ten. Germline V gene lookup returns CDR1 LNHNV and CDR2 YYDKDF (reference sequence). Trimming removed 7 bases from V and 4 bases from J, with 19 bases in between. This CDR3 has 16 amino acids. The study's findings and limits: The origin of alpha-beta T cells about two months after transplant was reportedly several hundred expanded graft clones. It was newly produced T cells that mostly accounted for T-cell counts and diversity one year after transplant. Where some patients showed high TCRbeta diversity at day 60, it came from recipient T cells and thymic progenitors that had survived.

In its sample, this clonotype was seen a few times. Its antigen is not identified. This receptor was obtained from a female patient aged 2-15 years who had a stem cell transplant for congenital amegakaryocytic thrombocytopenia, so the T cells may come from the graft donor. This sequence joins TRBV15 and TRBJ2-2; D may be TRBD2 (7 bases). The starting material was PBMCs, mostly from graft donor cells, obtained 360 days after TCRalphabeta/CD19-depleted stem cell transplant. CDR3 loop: CATTTGGGYGTGELFF. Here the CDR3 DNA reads TGTGCCACCACCACGGGGGGCGGATATGGCACCGGGGAGCTGTTTTTT.